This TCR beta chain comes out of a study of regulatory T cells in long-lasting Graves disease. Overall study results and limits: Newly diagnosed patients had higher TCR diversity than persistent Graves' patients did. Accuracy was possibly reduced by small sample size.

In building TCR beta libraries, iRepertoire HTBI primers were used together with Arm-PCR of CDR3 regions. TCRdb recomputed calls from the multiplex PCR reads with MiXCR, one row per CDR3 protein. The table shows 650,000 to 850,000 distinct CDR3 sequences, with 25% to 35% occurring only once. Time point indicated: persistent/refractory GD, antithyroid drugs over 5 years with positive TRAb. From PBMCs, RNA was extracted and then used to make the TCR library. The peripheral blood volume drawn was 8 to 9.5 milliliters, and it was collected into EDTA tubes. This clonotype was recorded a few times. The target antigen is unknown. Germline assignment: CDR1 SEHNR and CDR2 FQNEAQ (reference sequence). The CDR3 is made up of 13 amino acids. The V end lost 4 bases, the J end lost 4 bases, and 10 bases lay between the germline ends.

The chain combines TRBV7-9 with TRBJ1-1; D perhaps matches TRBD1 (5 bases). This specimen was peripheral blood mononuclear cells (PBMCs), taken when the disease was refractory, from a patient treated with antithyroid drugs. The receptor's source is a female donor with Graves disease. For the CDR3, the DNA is TGTGCCAGCAGCTGGGACGATGGCACTGAAGCTTTCTTT. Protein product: CASSWDDGTEAFF.